Listed below are T cell receptor beta chains from one sample, sequenced in a study of blood T cell repertoires in COVID-19. Here immunoSEQ multiplex PCR was the method, and the copy in TCRdb shows in-frame clones only, minus some. The repertoire holds approximately 240,000 clones, with approximately 84% as singletons. Material: peripheral blood. Receptors were obtained from a man aged 45-65 years who had recovered from COVID-19. Both conserved end residues are part of each CDR3. A D gene is named only where the DNA matches it firmly. Not all rows give a size; the values are once, few, many and, for expanded clones, a class.

>NA|NA|TRBJ2-7|TRBV11-2
CASSLDPVEQYF
TGTGCCAGCAGCTTAGATCCTGTCGAGCAGTACTTC
>NA|NA|TRBJ2-7|TRBV7-9
CASSLEAGSSYEQYF
TGTGCCAGCAGCTTAGAGGCAGGAAGCTCCTACGAGCAGTACTTC
>NA|NA|TRBJ2-3|TRBV2
CASSELGRGTQYF
TGTGCCAGCAGTGAACTTGGTCGGGGTACGCAGTATTTT
>NA|NA|TRBJ2-5|TRBV11-2
CASSEDYLLETQYF
TGTGCCAGCAGCGAGGACTATCTCCTGGAGACCCAGTACTTC
>NA|NA|TRBJ1-2|TRBV6-5
CASRKGQGRGSGYTF
TGTGCCAGCAGGAAAGGCCAGGGTAGGGGAAGTGGCTACACCTTC
>NA|NA|TRBJ2-7|TRBV3-1/TRBV3-2
CASSQDPGYEQYF
TGTGCCAGCAGCCAAGACCCGGGCTACGAGCAGTACTTC
>TRBD2|NA|TRBJ2-7|TRBV19
CASSILAGDSYEQYF
TGTGCCAGTAGTATTTTAGCGGGAGACTCCTACGAGCAGTACTTC
>TRBD1|NA|TRBJ1-1|TRBV28
CASSRTGGYTEAFF
TGTGCCAGCAGCCGGACAGGGGGATACACTGAAGCTTTCTTT
>TRBD2|NA|TRBJ2-7|TRBV5-1
CASSMGLAGLYEQYF
TGCGCCAGCAGCATGGGACTAGCGGGGTTATACGAGCAGTACTTC
>NA|NA|TRBJ1-5|TRBV7-8
CASSTREERSQHF
TGTGCCAGCAGCACTCGGGAGGAAAGGTCCCAGCATTTT
>TRBD2|NA|TRBJ2-7|TRBV28
CASRETSGRFYEQYF
TGTGCCAGCAGGGAGACTAGCGGGAGGTTCTACGAGCAGTACTTC
>TRBD2|few|TRBJ2-5|TRBV28
CASRPTSGRMYQETQYF
TGTGCCAGCAGACCGACTAGCGGGAGGATGTACCAAGAGACCCAGTACTTC
>NA|NA|TRBJ2-1|TRBV7-6
CASSLSGHRSSYNEQFF
TGTGCCAGCAGCCTCTCGGGACATAGGAGCTCCTACAATGAGCAGTTCTTC
>NA|NA|TRBJ2-5|TRBV27
CASSPPGPRGETQYF
TGTGCCAGCAGCCCCCCGGGACCCAGGGGAGAGACCCAGTACTTC
>NA|NA|TRBJ1-2|TRBV28
CASDLRGQRGGYTF
TGTGCCAGCGATCTCCGAGGACAGCGGGGAGGCTACACCTTC
>TRBD2|NA|TRBJ2-1|TRBV7-2
CASSSRRGALNEQFF
TGTGCCAGCAGCTCTAGGCGGGGGGCGCTCAATGAGCAGTTCTTC
>NA|NA|TRBJ1-2|TRBV27
CASRSLGSGGTYGYTF
TGTGCCAGCCGGAGTTTAGGATCGGGAGGGACCTATGGCTACACCTTC
>TRBD1|NA|TRBJ2-3|TRBV7-9
CASSSPERQGASTDTQYF
TGTGCCAGCAGCTCCCCCGAGCGACAGGGGGCTAGCACAGATACGCAGTATTTT
>TRBD2|NA|TRBJ2-1|TRBV7-6
CASSAWGAGGRNEQFF
TGTGCCAGCAGCGCGTGGGGAGCGGGAGGGCGGAATGAGCAGTTCTTC
>TRBD1|NA|TRBJ1-5|TRBV30
CAWGQGFNQPQHF
TGTGCCTGGGGACAGGGCTTCAATCAGCCCCAGCATTTT
>NA|NA|TRBJ2-1|TRBV29-1
CSVEKLLVSYNEQFF
TGCAGCGTTGAAAAACTTCTGGTCTCCTACAATGAGCAGTTCTTC
>NA|NA|TRBJ2-5|TRBV6-6
CASSYRRETQYF
TGTGCCAGCAGTTATAGAAGAGAGACCCAGTACTTC
>TRBD1|NA|TRBJ2-5|TRBV10-3
CAISPQDRGMTETQYF
TGTGCCATCAGTCCCCAGGACAGGGGAATGACGGAGACCCAGTACTTC
>NA|NA|TRBJ2-7|TRBV9
CASSIRVAAYEQYF
TGTGCCAGCAGCATCAGGGTGGCAGCCTACGAGCAGTACTTC
>NA|NA|TRBJ1-1|TRBV25-1
CASRPSGGRLNTEAFF
TGTGCCAGCAGACCCTCGGGGGGCAGATTGAACACTGAAGCTTTCTTT
>TRBD1|NA|TRBJ2-7|TRBV11-2
CASSLAPTGGYEQYF
TGTGCCAGCAGCTTAGCCCCGACAGGGGGCTACGAGCAGTACTTC
>NA|NA|TRBJ2-7|TRBV2
CASSLWDTSYEQYF
TGTGCCAGCAGTCTCTGGGACACCTCCTACGAGCAGTACTTC
>NA|NA|TRBJ2-7|TRBV30
CAWSPFTSRSSYEQYF
TGTGCCTGGAGTCCCTTCACTAGCCGTAGCTCCTACGAGCAGTACTTC
>NA|NA|TRBJ2-7|TRBV11-2
CASSPTAGNYEQYF
TGTGCCAGCAGCCCCACGGCGGGCAACTACGAGCAGTACTTC
>TRBD2|NA|TRBJ2-5|TRBV7-2
CASSPTSGSTKTQYF
TGTGCCAGCAGCCCGACTAGCGGGAGCACGAAGACCCAGTACTTC
>TRBD2|NA|TRBJ2-2|TRBV27
CASSQTSSNTGELFF
TGTGCCAGCAGTCAGACTAGCTCGAACACCGGGGAGCTGTTTTTT
>NA|NA|TRBJ1-2|TRBV28
CASSLGATGINYGYTF
TGTGCCAGCAGTTTAGGGGCGACAGGAATTAACTATGGCTACACCTTC
>NA|NA|TRBJ1-3|TRBV27
CASSKTGTGNTIYF
TGTGCCAGCAGCAAGACGGGGACTGGAAACACCATATATTTT
>NA|NA|TRBJ2-1|TRBV11-2
CASSLSTTPSESYNEQFF
TGTGCCAGCAGCTTATCGACGACACCCTCTGAGTCCTACAATGAGCAGTTCTTC
>NA|NA|TRBJ1-2|TRBV18
CASSPPGADFSSLIGYTF
TGTGCCAGCTCACCACCAGGGGCCGATTTTTCCTCTTTAATTGGCTACACCTTC
>NA|once|TRBJ2-2|TRBV16
CASSQSRVNTGELFF
TGTGCCAGCAGCCAATCGCGGGTGAACACCGGGGAGCTGTTTTTT
>NA|NA|TRBJ2-7|TRBV29-1
CSVEEARSYEQYF
TGCAGCGTTGAAGAGGCCAGATCCTACGAGCAGTACTTC
>TRBD2|NA|TRBJ2-1|TRBV5-1
CASSPRLAGDNEQFF
TGCGCCAGCAGCCCACGACTAGCGGGGGACAATGAGCAGTTCTTC
>TRBD2|NA|TRBJ2-1|TRBV13
CASRRLAGRQFF
TGTGCCAGCAGAAGACTAGCGGGTCGACAGTTCTTC
>TRBD2|few|TRBJ2-1|TRBV6-5
CASSYSWTSGNNEQFF
TGTGCCAGCAGTTACTCCTGGACTAGCGGGAACAATGAGCAGTTCTTC
>TRBD1|NA|TRBJ1-6|TRBV19
CASTAGQTYNSPLHF
TGTGCCAGTACTGCGGGACAGACCTATAATTCACCCCTCCACTTT
>TRBD2|NA|TRBJ2-1|TRBV29-1
CSGWGLAEEQFF
TGCAGCGGATGGGGACTAGCGGAGGAGCAGTTCTTC
>TRBD2|NA|TRBJ2-1|TRBV24-1
CATSDSGLAGSLPYNEQFF
TGTGCCACCAGTGACTCGGGACTAGCGGGATCCCTTCCCTACAATGAGCAGTTCTTC
>NA|once|TRBJ2-2|TRBV7-9
CASSLASTGNTGELFF
TGTGCCAGCAGCTTAGCGTCCACAGGGAACACCGGGGAGCTGTTTTTT
>TRBD1|NA|TRBJ2-7|TRBV2
CASNWDRSYEQYF
TGTGCCAGCAACTGGGACAGATCCTACGAGCAGTACTTC
>TRBD2|NA|TRBJ2-1|TRBV11-2
CASSLERGRARNEQFF
TGTGCCAGCAGCTTAGAACGCGGGAGGGCCCGCAATGAGCAGTTCTTC
>TRBD2|NA|TRBJ2-7|TRBV5-6
CASTRRTSGRKISYEQYF
TGTGCCAGCACCCGTCGGACTAGCGGGAGAAAAATCTCCTACGAGCAGTACTTC
>TRBD1|NA|TRBJ1-5|TRBV27
CASSLSGGISNQPQHF
TGTGCCAGCAGTTTATCAGGGGGCATAAGCAATCAGCCCCAGCATTTT